The 30 T cell receptor beta chains below come from one sample, sequenced in a study of Ad26.COV2.S vaccination and SARS-CoV-2 variants. Data came from immunoSEQ multiplex PCR; TCRdb stores just in-frame clones and leaves some out. Here the sample spans fewer than 600,000 clones, 80% to 90% being singletons. As to treatment: approximately 18 received Ad26.COV2.S at low or high dose, single or two shots; about 5 received placebo; per-sample allocation not given. Day 63 after the first injection of vaccine or placebo was the sampling time. The sample here was peripheral blood, taken in a trial of Ad26.COV2.S vaccine versus placebo. The receptors here all came from a person between 18 and 59 years old who received the Ad26.COV2.S COVID-19 vaccine or a placebo.

The rearrangement joins TRBV6-4 to TRBJ1-3; D may be TRBD1 (5 bases). Germline V CDR1 and CDR2: MRHNA, SNTAGT. The CDR3 totals 14 residues. V was trimmed by 7 bases and J by 2 bases, leaving 12 bases between them. The CDR3: CASIGGRPGNTIYF. The CDR3 coding sequence is TGTGCCAGCATCGGGGGGAGACCTGGAAACACCATATATTTT.

The chain links TRBV5-4 to TRBJ2-5; TRBD2 aligns across 8 bases. This CDR3 contains 15 residues. Germline V lookup: CDR1 SGHNT, CDR2 YYREEE (reference sequence). V lost 4 bases and J lost 5; bases outside the gene matches: 10. CDR3 region: CASSPRLARRETQYF. The DNA of the CDR3 is TGTGCCAGCAGCCCCCGACTAGCGCGTAGGGAGACCCAGTACTTC.

V is TRBV28 and J is TRBJ2-7; 11 bases fit TRBD2. CDR1 is MDHEN and CDR2 is SYDVKM in the germline V gene. The length of the CDR3 is 15 residues. After removal of 6 bases from V and 4 bases from J, the junction contained 8 bases not matched to a gene. DNA for the CDR3: TGTGCCAGCAGCTCTCCTAGCGGGAGGTCTTACGAGCAGTACTTC. This encodes CASSSPSGRSYEQYF.

V gene TRBV18 combines with J gene TRBJ1-3; TRBD1 might be the D (6 bases). CDR3 length equals 15 residues. Germline V lookup: CDR1 KGHSH, CDR2 LQKENI. With 0 bases removed from V and 3 bases from J, the gap between germline ends came to 9 bases. The CDR3 is CASSPPRGFGNTIYF. For the CDR3, the DNA is TGTGCCAGCTCACCACCGAGGGGGTTTGGAAACACCATATATTTT.

V and J are TRBV3-1 (or the pseudogene TRBV3-2) and TRBJ1-2, with TRBD1 identical over 7 bases. The germline CDR1 and CDR2 sequences are LGHDT and YNNKEL (reference sequence). The ends lost 4 bases at V and 8 bases at J; junction bases unmatched: 10. The CDR3 runs to 14 residues. DNA for the CDR3: TGTGCCAGCAGCCCTGGACAGGTTGTTGGGGGCTACACCTTC. Encoded protein: CASSPGQVVGGYTF.

The chain links TRBV15 to TRBJ1-1; D perhaps matches TRBD1 (5 bases). CDR1 and CDR2 (germline): LNHNV, YYDKDF (reference sequence). Deletions cut 3 bases from V and 4 bases from J, with 9 bases between. This CDR3 region has 13 residues. The CDR3 spells CATSRRGGTEAFF. The CDR3 DNA reads as TGTGCCACCAGCAGGAGGGGTGGCACTGAAGCTTTCTTT. The full variable domain, in which reference TRBV15 and TRBJ1-1 provide the parts outside the CDR3, is DAMVIQNPRYQVTQFGKPVTLSCSQTLNHNVMYWYQQKSSQAPKLLFHYYDKDFNNEADTPDNFQSRRPNTSFCFLDIRSPGLGDTAMYLCATSRRGGTEAFFGQGTRLTVV.

The chain joins TRBV7-8 to TRBJ1-6; unclear D gene. Germline V gene lookup returns CDR1 SGHVS and CDR2 FQNEAQ. Trimming pared 1 base from V and 5 bases from J, leaving 9 bases between. The length of the CDR3 is 15 residues. This chain's CDR3 is CASSLDSHNNSPLHF. The CDR3 DNA sequence: TGTGCCAGCAGCTTAGATTCCCACAATAATTCACCCCTCCACTTT.

The J gene is TRBJ1-5, the V gene TRBV5-1, with a weak D call TRBD1 (5 bases). There are 13 residues in the CDR3. Trimming pared 3 bases from V and 4 bases from J, leaving 8 bases between. Germline lookup yields CDR1 SGHRS and CDR2 YFSETQ. The CDR3 DNA sequence: TGCGCCAGCAGCTGGGACGGAAATCAGCCCCAGCATTTT. Amino acids: CASSWDGNQPQHF.

DNA of the CDR3: TGCGCCAGCAGCGTGACTCCCCAGACTCAACACGAGCAGTACTTC. Translated: CASSVTPQTQHEQYF. The chain uses TRBV5-1 and TRBJ2-7; the D is unclear. Trimming took off 4 bases at V and 5 bases at J, with 19 bases between the two ends. This CDR3 is 15 amino acids long. Germline-derived CDR1 and CDR2 are SGHRS and YFSETQ.

This clone has just a few counts. The gene calls are TRBV6-1 and TRBJ2-7; 11 bases fit TRBD2. This CDR3 has 15 residues. The trim removed 4 bases at V and 0 bases at J, leaving 2 bases unmatched. The germline V gene encodes CDR1 MNHNS and CDR2 SASEGT. CDR3 bases: TGTGCCAGCAGTGTAGCGGGGGGGACCTCCTACGAGCAGTACTTC. This sequence encodes CASSVAGGTSYEQYF.

J is TRBJ1-5 and V is TRBV19, with a possible D match to TRBD1 (5 bases). The germline V and J ends were trimmed by 7 bases and 0 bases, with 16 bases remaining between them. The CDR3 runs 16 residues. CDR1 and CDR2 (germline): LNHDA, SQIVND (reference sequence). The CDR3 spells CASKDGAGVSNQPQHF. CDR3 in DNA: TGTGCCAGTAAAGACGGGGCAGGCGTTAGCAATCAGCCCCAGCATTTT.

J is TRBJ1-1 and V is TRBV6-6; D is ambiguous. The CDR3 has 14 residues. Between the trimmed V and J ends, which lost 2 bases and 0 bases, there was a span of 7 bases. Germline CDR1 is MNHNY and CDR2 is SVGAGI (reference sequence). The CDR3 here is CASSYGFLNTEAFF. The CDR3 coding sequence is TGTGCCAGCAGTTACGGCTTTTTGAACACTGAAGCTTTCTTT.

This clone has only one observation. The CDR3 spells CASSPHPSDVQGRTQYF. The CDR3 DNA reads as TGTGCCAGCTCACCACACCCCAGCGATGTTCAGGGGAGGACCCAGTACTTC. The J gene is TRBJ2-5, the V gene TRBV18; the D gene is possibly TRBD1 (6 bases). The CDR3 is 17 amino acids. With 1 base removed from V and 7 bases from J, the gap between germline ends came to 22 bases. Germline V lookup: CDR1 KGHSH, CDR2 LQKENI.

The gene calls are TRBV7-9 and TRBJ2-7; 9 bases align to TRBD1. The CDR3 has 15 amino acids. Germline assignment: CDR1 SEHNR and CDR2 FQNEAQ (reference sequence). V shed 5 bases, J shed 1 base, and the junction held 6 bases outside the gene matches. In nucleotides, the CDR3 is TGTGCCAGCAGCCGACGGACAGGGGAATCCTACGAGCAGTACTTC. This sequence encodes CASSRRTGESYEQYF.

V is TRBV3-1 (or the pseudogene TRBV3-2) and J is TRBJ2-3; 10 bases are a match to TRBD2. The CDR3 covers 16 residues. The junction had 7 bases not matched to a gene; V was cut back by 0 bases and J by 7 bases. Looked up from germline, CDR1 is LGHDT and CDR2 is YNNKEL (reference sequence). The CDR3 loop is CASSQDLAGVGNTQYF. CDR3 coding DNA: TGTGCCAGCAGCCAAGATCTAGCGGGGGTCGGGAATACGCAGTATTTT.

The chain employs TRBV20-1 and TRBJ2-2; the D call may be TRBD1 or TRBD2 (5 bases each). The CDR3 length is 14 residues. Germline CDR1 reads DFQATT; CDR2 reads SNEGSKA (reference sequence). V lost 6 bases, J lost 6 bases, and 17 bases lay in between. The CDR3 region has the DNA TGCAGTGCCAGTGGGGGTACGATTTCCGGGGAGCTGTTTTTT. Its protein product is CSASGGTISGELFF.

The V and J genes are TRBV4-3 and TRBJ2-5; TRBD2 matches at 10 bases. V dropped 1 base and J dropped 5; count of bases not matched to a gene: 7. Germline-derived CDR1 and CDR2 are LGHNA and YSLEER. This CDR3 is built from 16 residues. The CDR3 is CASSQAVAGGQETQYF. Here the CDR3 DNA reads TGCGCCAGCAGCCAAGCTGTAGCGGGGGGTCAGGAGACCCAGTACTTC.

This chain connects TRBV11-3 to TRBJ1-5; D call uncertain. The CDR3 runs 12 residues. From germline, CDR1 is SGHNT and CDR2 YENEEA. V shed 9 bases and J shed 4 bases, with 10 bases lying between them. CDR3 residues: CASPGGNQPQHF. CDR3 bases: TGTGCCAGTCCCGGAGGGAATCAGCCCCAGCATTTT.

This chain uses TRBV19 with TRBJ2-3; 7 nucleotides match TRBD2. This CDR3 has 15 residues. J lost 3 bases, V lost 1 base, and 4 bases had no gene match. Per the germline V gene, CDR1 is LNHDA and CDR2 is SQIVND (reference sequence). The chain's CDR3 is CASSIGGTTTDTQYF. Written as DNA, the CDR3 is TGTGCCAGTAGTATAGGTGGGACTACAACAGATACGCAGTATTTT.

This chain joins TRBV25-1 and TRBJ2-1, with no clear D. Germline V gene sequence: CDR1 MGHDK, CDR2 SYGVNS. Trimming shortened V by 4 bases and J by 8 bases, and 12 bases separated the two germline ends. The CDR3 runs 13 residues. For the CDR3, the DNA is TGTGCCAGCAGTGCAACACCCCGGGATGAGCAGTTCTTC. Translating gives CASSATPRDEQFF.

The J gene is TRBJ2-1, the V gene TRBV5-6; D remains unclear. Germline CDR1 is SGHDT and CDR2 is YYEEEE. This CDR3 is built from 11 residues. Trimming left V 4 bases short and J 5 bases short, with 4 bases between. CDR3 loop: CASSQHNEQFF. CDR3 sequence (DNA): TGTGCCAGCAGCCAACACAATGAGCAGTTCTTC.

This sequence joins TRBV6-1 and TRBJ2-7; 11 bases map to TRBD2. The CDR3 is 16 amino acids. V was clipped by 4 bases and J by 0 bases; unmatched bases: 5. Germline assignment: CDR1 MNHNS and CDR2 SASEGT. CDR3 loop: CASSATGTSGSYEQYF. DNA of the CDR3: TGTGCCAGCAGTGCCACCGGGACTAGCGGCTCCTACGAGCAGTACTTC.

This chain connects TRBV6-2 or TRBV6-3 to TRBJ2-7, with D possibly being TRBD1 (5 bases). This CDR3 has 14 amino acids. Germline-derived CDR1 and CDR2 are MNHEY and SVGEGT. V lost 6 bases to trimming and J lost 7 bases, with 19 bases between them. As DNA, the CDR3 is TGTGCCAGCAGCCACGACAGCGTAAGGGGTGAGCAGTACTTC. Translated, it gives CASSHDSVRGEQYF.

This chain uses TRBV6-5 with TRBJ1-5; TRBD1 is a possible D gene (5 bases). Germline V gives CDR1 MNHEY, CDR2 SVGAGI. CDR3 length equals 14 residues. Trimming removed 6 bases from V and 5 bases from J, with 14 bases in between. The CDR3 loop reads CASSRDGGHQPQHF. The DNA of the CDR3 is TGTGCCAGCAGCCGGGACGGGGGACATCAGCCCCAGCATTTT.

This chain joins TRBV7-6 and TRBJ2-3; no reliable D call. The CDR3 covers 14 residues. V was clipped by 2 bases and J by 2 bases, with 8 bases between them. Germline-derived CDR1 and CDR2 are SGHVS and FNYEAQ. The CDR3 DNA sequence: TGTGCCAGCAGCTTATTACCTGACACAGATACGCAGTATTTT. It specifies CASSLLPDTDTQYF.

The chain uses TRBV5-8 and TRBJ2-1, with TRBD2 identical over 9 bases. CDR3 length: 15 residues. Looked up from germline, CDR1 is SGHTS and CDR2 is YDEGEE. Trimming cost V 0 bases and J 8 bases; bases outside gene matches: 6. CDR3 coding DNA: TGTGCCAGCAGCTTGGTGGCGGGGGGGCTCTATGAGCAGTTCTTC. Translation gives CASSLVAGGLYEQFF.

V usage is TRBV9 and J usage is TRBJ1-1, with D perhaps matching TRBD1 (6 bases). The CDR3 sequence is 13 residues long. V was cut by 5 bases and J by 8 bases, with 16 bases left in between. Germline CDR1 SGDLS, CDR2 YYNGEE. CDR3 nucleotide sequence: TGTGCCAGCAGTGGGGGGCAGAACTTAGAAGCTTTCTTT. Its translation is CASSGGQNLEAFF.

The rearrangement links TRBV13 to TRBJ2-5; D tentatively fits TRBD1 or TRBD2 (5 bases each). Germline V gene data show CDR1 as PRHDT and CDR2 as FYEKMQ (reference sequence). V gave up 5 bases and J gave up 2 bases, with 15 bases separating them. The CDR3 contains 15 residues. CDR3 residues: CASSPRPGAQETQYF. CDR3 sequence (DNA): TGTGCCAGCAGCCCCCGCCCCGGGGCACAAGAGACCCAGTACTTC. The full variable domain, its missing parts supplied by reference TRBV13 and TRBJ2-5, is AAGVIQSPRHLIKEKRETATLKCYPIPRHDTVYWYQQGPGQDPQFLISFYEKMQSDKGSIPDRFSAQQFSDYHSELNMSSLELGDSALYFCASSPRPGAQETQYFGPGTRLLVL.

The V gene is TRBV4-2, the J gene TRBJ2-3; possibly TRBD1 for D (5 bases). V gave up 7 bases and J gave up 1 base, with 39 bases separating them. The germline V gene encodes CDR1 LGHNA and CDR2 YNFKEQ. The CDR3 is 23 residues long. For the CDR3, the DNA is TGTGCCAGCACCCATTCCGCCACCCCAGGGCGAAGCCCAAGGCTTAATCGCACAGATACGCAGTATTTT. Translated: CASTHSATPGRSPRLNRTDTQYF.

The V and J genes are TRBV28 and TRBJ2-3, with a weak D call TRBD2 (6 bases). The CDR3 length is 15 residues. Germline V gives CDR1 MDHEN, CDR2 SYDVKM. V lost 6 bases, J lost 0 bases, and 13 bases lay in between. The CDR3 sequence: CASRHSGLSTDTQYF. The DNA for the CDR3 is TGTGCCAGCAGACATAGCGGTTTAAGCACAGATACGCAGTATTTT.